What follows is one TCR beta chain and its context. Its antigen remains unidentified. The sample originates from a study of cytomegalovirus exposure and HLA in healthy donors. Overall study results and limits: The authors assumed roughly uniform sequencing depth across donors for presence/absence analyses. As was reported, the HLA-A and HLA-B alleles of most subjects were accurately predicted from TCR beta sequences.

The PCR used 60 Vbeta and 13 Jbeta primers. Sequencing was performed with immunoSEQ multiplex PCR; in TCRdb, only in-frame clones are kept and a portion is missing. Of fewer than 250,000 clones listed, about 80% are singletons. The ends were cut back, 5 bases at V and 2 bases at J, with 15 bases in the middle. CDR3 length equals 16 residues. Germline CDR1 and CDR2: SGHTA and FQGNSA. This sequence originates from a man aged 18 to 35 in good health and CMV-seronegative. The sample taken for sequencing was PBMCs. The gene calls are TRBV7-2 and TRBJ2-2; possible D gene TRBD2, 7 bases. The DNA of the CDR3 is TGTGCCAGCAGCGTCCCCCGGGGGGCTAACACCGGGGAGCTGTTTTTT. Amino acids: CASSVPRGANTGELFF. The full variable domain, rest sourced from reference TRBV7-2 and TRBJ2-2, is GAGVSQSPSNKVTEKGKDVELRCDPISGHTALYWYRQSLGQGLEFLIYFQGNSAPDKSGLPSDRFSAERTGGSVSTLTIQRTQQEDSAVYLCASSVPRGANTGELFFGEGSRLTVL.